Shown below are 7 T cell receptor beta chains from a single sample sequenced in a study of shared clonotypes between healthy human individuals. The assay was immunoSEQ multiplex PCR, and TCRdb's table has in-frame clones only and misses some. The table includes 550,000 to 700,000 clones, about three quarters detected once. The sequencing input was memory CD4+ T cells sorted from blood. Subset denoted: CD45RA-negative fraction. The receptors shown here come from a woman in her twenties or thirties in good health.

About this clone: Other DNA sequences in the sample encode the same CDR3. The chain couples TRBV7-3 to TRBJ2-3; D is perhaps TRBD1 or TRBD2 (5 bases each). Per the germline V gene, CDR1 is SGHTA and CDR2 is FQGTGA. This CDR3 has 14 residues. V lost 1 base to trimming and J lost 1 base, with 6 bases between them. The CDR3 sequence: CASSLMGGTDTQYF. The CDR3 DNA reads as TGTGCCAGCAGCTTAATGGGGGGCACAGATACGCAGTATTTT.

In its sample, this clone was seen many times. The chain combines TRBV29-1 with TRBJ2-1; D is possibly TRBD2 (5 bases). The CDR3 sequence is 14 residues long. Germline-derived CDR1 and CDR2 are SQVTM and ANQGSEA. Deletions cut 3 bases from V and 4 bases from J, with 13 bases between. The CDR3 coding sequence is TGCAGCGTTGACCGGGCTAGGAGGTACAATGAGCAGTTCTTC. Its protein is CSVDRARRYNEQFF.

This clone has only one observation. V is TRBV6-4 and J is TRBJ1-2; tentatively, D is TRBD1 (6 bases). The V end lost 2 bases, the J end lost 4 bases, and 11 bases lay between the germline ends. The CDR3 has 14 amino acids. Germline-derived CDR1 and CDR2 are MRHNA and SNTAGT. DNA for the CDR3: TGTGCCAGCAGTGACGGGGGCAGGCGCTATGGCTACACCTTC. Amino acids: CASSDGGRRYGYTF.

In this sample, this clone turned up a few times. The CDR3 reads CASSRAPGLAGGGETQYF. The CDR3 nucleotides read TGTGCCAGCAGCCGGGCGCCGGGACTAGCGGGAGGCGGAGAGACCCAGTACTTC. The J gene is TRBJ2-5, the V gene TRBV7-2; 15 nucleotides align to TRBD2. Germline-derived CDR1 and CDR2 are SGHTA and FQGNSA. This CDR3 region has 18 residues. Trimming cost V 5 bases and J 4 bases; bases outside gene matches: 11. The entire variable domain, with the rest obtained from reference TRBV7-2 and TRBJ2-5, is as follows: GAGVSQSPSNKVTEKGKDVELRCDPISGHTALYWYRQSLGQGLEFLIYFQGNSAPDKSGLPSDRFSAERTGGSVSTLTIQRTQQEDSAVYLCASSRAPGLAGGGETQYFGPGTRLLVL.

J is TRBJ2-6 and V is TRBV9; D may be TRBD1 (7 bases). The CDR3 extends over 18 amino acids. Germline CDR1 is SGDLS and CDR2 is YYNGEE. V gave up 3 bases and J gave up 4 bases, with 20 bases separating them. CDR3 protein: CASSGGTVAPGGANVLTF. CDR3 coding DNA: TGTGCCAGCAGCGGCGGGACAGTTGCTCCTGGAGGGGCCAACGTCCTGACTTTC.

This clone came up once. The CDR3 spells CASSSSGTQSPPLHF. The CDR3, as DNA: TGTGCCAGCAGTTCGTCCGGGACGCAAAGTCCACCCCTCCACTTT. This rearrangement joins TRBV6-5 to TRBJ1-6, with D perhaps TRBD1 (5 bases). The germline gives CDR1 MNHEY, CDR2 SVGAGI. Trimming stripped 4 bases from V and 11 bases from J, with 18 bases between. The CDR3 totals 15 residues.

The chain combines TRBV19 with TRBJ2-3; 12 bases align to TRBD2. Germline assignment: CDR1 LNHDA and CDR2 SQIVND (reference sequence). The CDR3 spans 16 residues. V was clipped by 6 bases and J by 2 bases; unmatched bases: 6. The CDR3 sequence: CASRFTSGGYTDTQYF. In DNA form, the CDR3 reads TGTGCCAGTAGATTTACTAGCGGGGGGTACACAGATACGCAGTATTTT. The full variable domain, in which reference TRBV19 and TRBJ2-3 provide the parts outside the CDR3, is DGGITQSPKYLFRKEGQNVTLSCEQNLNHDAMYWYRQDPGQGLRLIYYSQIVNDFQKGDIAEGYSVSREKKESFPLTVTSAQKNPTAFYLCASRFTSGGYTDTQYFGPGTRLTVL.